Its frequency marks the clone carrying this T cell receptor beta chain as medium-sized. What it recognizes is unknown. By UMI-labeled 5' RACE, the TCR beta libraries were made. From its re-call of the 5' RACE reads, TCRdb lists each CDR3 protein once, without DNA. Here the sample table reports more than 9,000 distinct CDR3 sequences. Germline values: CDR1 MGHDK, CDR2 SYGVNS. This CDR3 is built from 12 residues. Duplicate vials of some 140,000 sorted CD8+ T cells per subset supplied the RNA. This sample was taken from a study of human CD8 memory T cell subsets. Study-wide results and limits: The study found similarly high diversity in stem-like memory and precursor exhausted T cells, unlike effector memory cells.

This sequence originates from a human donor in good health. The V call is TRBV25-1, the J call TRBJ1-2. Sequencing was done on a sample of CD8+ stem-like memory T cells (TSCM and TCM) sorted from PBMCs. This sample's subset: stem-like memory CD8 T cells (TSTEM), CCR7+ PD-1- TIGIT-. The chain's CDR3 is CASSDTDYGYTF.